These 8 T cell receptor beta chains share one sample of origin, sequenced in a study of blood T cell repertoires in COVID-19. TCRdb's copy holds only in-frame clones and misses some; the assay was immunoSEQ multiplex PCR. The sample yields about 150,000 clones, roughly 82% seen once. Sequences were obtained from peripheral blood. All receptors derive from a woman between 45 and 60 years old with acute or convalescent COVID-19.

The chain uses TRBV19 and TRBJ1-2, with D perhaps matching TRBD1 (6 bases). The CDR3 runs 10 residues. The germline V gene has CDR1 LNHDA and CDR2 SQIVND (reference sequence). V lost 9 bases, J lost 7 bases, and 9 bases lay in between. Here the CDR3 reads CASRGSGYTF. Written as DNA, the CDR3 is TGTGCCAGCAGGGGTTCTGGCTACACCTTC. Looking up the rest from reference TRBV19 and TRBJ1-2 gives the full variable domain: DGGITQSPKYLFRKEGQNVTLSCEQNLNHDAMYWYRQDPGQGLRLIYYSQIVNDFQKGDIAEGYSVSREKKESFPLTVTSAQKNPTAFYLCASRGSGYTFGSGTRLTVV.

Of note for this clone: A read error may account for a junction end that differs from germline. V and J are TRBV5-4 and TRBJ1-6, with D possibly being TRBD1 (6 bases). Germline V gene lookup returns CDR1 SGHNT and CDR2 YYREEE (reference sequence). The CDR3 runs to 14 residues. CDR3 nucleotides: TGTGCCAGCAGTTTGGGGGCCGGCGGGTCACCCCTCCACTTT. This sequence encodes CASSLGAGGSPLHF.

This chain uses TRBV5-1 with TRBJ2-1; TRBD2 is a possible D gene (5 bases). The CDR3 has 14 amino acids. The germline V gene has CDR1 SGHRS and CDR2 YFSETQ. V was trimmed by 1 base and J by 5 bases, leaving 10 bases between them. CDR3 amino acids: CASSLLGENNEQFF. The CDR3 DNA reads TGCGCCAGCAGCTTGCTCGGGGAAAACAATGAGCAGTTCTTC.

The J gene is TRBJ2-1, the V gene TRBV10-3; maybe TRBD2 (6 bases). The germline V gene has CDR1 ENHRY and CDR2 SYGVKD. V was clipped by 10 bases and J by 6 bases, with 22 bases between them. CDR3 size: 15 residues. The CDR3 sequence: CATTETGGPSNEQFF. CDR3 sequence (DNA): TGTGCCACGACTGAAACCGGGGGTCCGAGCAATGAGCAGTTCTTC.

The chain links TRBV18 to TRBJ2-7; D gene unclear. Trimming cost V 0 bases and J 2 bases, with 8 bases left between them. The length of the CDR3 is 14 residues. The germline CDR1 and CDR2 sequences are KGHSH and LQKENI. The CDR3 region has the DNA TGTGCCAGCTCACCACCCGGCACAGCCTACGAGCAGTACTTC. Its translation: CASSPPGTAYEQYF.

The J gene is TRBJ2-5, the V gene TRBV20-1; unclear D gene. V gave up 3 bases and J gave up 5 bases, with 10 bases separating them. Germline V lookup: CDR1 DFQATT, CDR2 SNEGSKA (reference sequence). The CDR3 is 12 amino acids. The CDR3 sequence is CSASLQVETQYF. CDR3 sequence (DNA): TGCAGTGCTAGTCTCCAGGTTGAGACCCAGTACTTC.

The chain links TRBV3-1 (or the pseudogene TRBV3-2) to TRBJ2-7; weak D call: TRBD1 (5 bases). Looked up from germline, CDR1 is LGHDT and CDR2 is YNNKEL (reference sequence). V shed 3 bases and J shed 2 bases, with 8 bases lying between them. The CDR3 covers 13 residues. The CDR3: CASSQGLTYEQYF. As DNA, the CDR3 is TGTGCCAGCAGCCAGGGGCTGACCTACGAGCAGTACTTC.

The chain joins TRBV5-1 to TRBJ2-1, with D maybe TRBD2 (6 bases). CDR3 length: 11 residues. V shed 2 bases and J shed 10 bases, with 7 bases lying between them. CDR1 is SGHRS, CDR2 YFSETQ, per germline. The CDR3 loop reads CASSFAGEQFF. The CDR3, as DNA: TGCGCCAGCAGCTTTGCGGGGGAGCAGTTCTTC.